Listed below are T cell receptor beta chains from one sample, sequenced in a study of blood T cell repertoires in COVID-19. Some clones are missing from TCRdb's copy, which holds only in-frame ones; the method was immunoSEQ multiplex PCR. This repertoire shows 150,000 to 200,000 clones, roughly four fifths found once; its top ten account for approximately 9.9%. The specimen sequenced was peripheral blood. These receptors originate from a man in his sixties with active or convalescent COVID-19. Both conserved end residues are part of each CDR3. A D gene is named only where the DNA matches it firmly. Clone size is shown for a subset of rows, as once, few, many or a class of expanded clone.

V gene: TRBV10-1; clone size: once; J gene: TRBJ2-2; CDR3 length: 13; D gene: NA; CDR3 protein: CASGTPNTGELFF; CDR3 DNA: TGCGCCAGCGGGACACCGAACACCGGGGAGCTGTTTTTT
V gene: TRBV10-3; clone size: NA; J gene: TRBJ2-2; CDR3 length: 14; D gene: TRBD1; CDR3 protein: CATVEQGVTGELFF; CDR3 DNA: TGTGCCACTGTCGAGCAGGGGGTCACCGGGGAGCTGTTTTTT
V gene: TRBV5-6; clone size: NA; J gene: TRBJ1-2; CDR3 length: 13; D gene: TRBD1; CDR3 protein: CASTLGQGAGYTF; CDR3 DNA: TGTGCCAGCACCCTCGGACAGGGGGCCGGCTACACCTTC
V gene: TRBV3-1/TRBV3-2; clone size: NA; J gene: TRBJ2-1; CDR3 length: 15; D gene: NA; CDR3 protein: CASSQTSSSYNEQFF; CDR3 DNA: TGTGCCAGCAGCCAAACGTCTAGCTCCTACAATGAGCAGTTCTTC
V gene: TRBV7-9; clone size: NA; J gene: TRBJ2-7; CDR3 length: 13; D gene: TRBD1; CDR3 protein: CASSQTGGYEQYF; CDR3 DNA: TGTGCCAGCAGCCAAACAGGGGGCTACGAGCAGTACTTC
V gene: TRBV9; clone size: NA; J gene: TRBJ2-2; CDR3 length: 15; D gene: TRBD2; CDR3 protein: CASSAGLLNTGELFF; CDR3 DNA: TGTGCCAGCAGCGCGGGACTATTGAACACCGGGGAGCTGTTTTTT
V gene: TRBV5-1; clone size: NA; J gene: TRBJ1-1; CDR3 length: 16; D gene: NA; CDR3 protein: CASSWGNWASMAEAFF; CDR3 DNA: TGCGCCAGCAGCTGGGGCAATTGGGCCTCAATGGCTGAAGCTTTCTTT
V gene: TRBV6-2/TRBV6-3; clone size: NA; J gene: TRBJ1-5; CDR3 length: 13; D gene: NA; CDR3 protein: CASSYSRDQPQHF; CDR3 DNA: TGTGCCAGCAGCTATTCGAGGGATCAGCCCCAGCATTTT
V gene: TRBV6-2/TRBV6-3; clone size: NA; J gene: TRBJ1-1; CDR3 length: 15; D gene: NA; CDR3 protein: CASSYSRVLNTEAFF; CDR3 DNA: TGTGCCAGCAGTTACTCGAGGGTTTTGAACACTGAAGCTTTCTTT
V gene: TRBV2; clone size: NA; J gene: TRBJ1-2; CDR3 length: 12; D gene: NA; CDR3 protein: CASSLRSGTPTF; CDR3 DNA: TGTGCCAGCAGTCTACGTTCGGGGACTCCCACCTTC
V gene: TRBV3-1/TRBV3-2; clone size: NA; J gene: TRBJ1-5; CDR3 length: 15; D gene: TRBD1; CDR3 protein: CASSHGTGVHQPQHF; CDR3 DNA: TGTGCCAGCAGCCACGGGACAGGGGTTCATCAGCCCCAGCATTTT
V gene: TRBV11-2; clone size: many; J gene: TRBJ1-2; CDR3 length: 14; D gene: TRBD1; CDR3 protein: CASSPGQGPYGYTF; CDR3 DNA: TGTGCCAGCAGCCCGGGACAGGGACCCTATGGCTACACCTTC
V gene: TRBV5-8; clone size: NA; J gene: TRBJ1-3; CDR3 length: 14; D gene: NA; CDR3 protein: CASSSPGLGNTIYF; CDR3 DNA: TGTGCCAGCAGCTCCCCAGGACTGGGAAACACCATATATTTT
V gene: TRBV28; clone size: NA; J gene: TRBJ1-5; CDR3 length: 15; D gene: NA; CDR3 protein: CASSLEAGARGPQHF; CDR3 DNA: TGTGCCAGCAGTTTGGAAGCAGGGGCAAGGGGGCCCCAGCATTTT
V gene: TRBV10-3; clone size: NA; J gene: TRBJ2-1; CDR3 length: 14; D gene: NA; CDR3 protein: CAISEVRDTDEQFF; CDR3 DNA: TGTGCCATCAGTGAGGTCAGGGACACGGATGAGCAGTTCTTC
V gene: TRBV5-1; clone size: NA; J gene: TRBJ2-3; CDR3 length: 15; D gene: NA; CDR3 protein: CASSLATTRGDTQYF; CDR3 DNA: TGCGCCAGCAGCTTGGCAACAACGAGGGGGGATACGCAGTATTTT
V gene: TRBV15; clone size: once; J gene: TRBJ2-5; CDR3 length: 14; D gene: NA; CDR3 protein: CATSRTNRETRVDF; CDR3 DNA: TGTGCCACCAGCAGAACAAACAGGGAAACAAGGGTTGACTTC
V gene: TRBV2; clone size: NA; J gene: TRBJ2-7; CDR3 length: 15; D gene: NA; CDR3 protein: CASSYDGLSGYEQYF; CDR3 DNA: TGTGCCAGCAGTTACGACGGACTGTCGGGCTACGAGCAGTACTTC
V gene: TRBV25-1; clone size: NA; J gene: TRBJ1-2; CDR3 length: 16; D gene: TRBD1; CDR3 protein: CASSEGDSYRAYGYTF; CDR3 DNA: TGTGCCAGCAGTGAAGGGGACAGCTATAGGGCCTATGGCTACACCTTC
V gene: TRBV6-5; clone size: NA; J gene: TRBJ1-2; CDR3 length: 15; D gene: TRBD1; CDR3 protein: CASTYLTGGLSGYTF; CDR3 DNA: TGTGCCAGCACCTACTTAACAGGGGGCCTAAGTGGCTACACCTTC
V gene: TRBV10-1; clone size: NA; J gene: TRBJ1-5; CDR3 length: 17; D gene: TRBD1; CDR3 protein: CARRDRGGKYSNQPQHF; CDR3 DNA: TGCGCCCGCCGCGACAGGGGCGGTAAGTATAGCAATCAGCCCCAGCATTTT
V gene: TRBV5-1; clone size: few; J gene: TRBJ2-1; CDR3 length: 14; D gene: TRBD2; CDR3 protein: CASSLRGDDNEQFF; CDR3 DNA: TGCGCCAGCAGCTTGCGGGGGGATGACAATGAGCAGTTCTTC
V gene: TRBV24-1; clone size: NA; J gene: TRBJ2-3; CDR3 length: 17; D gene: NA; CDR3 protein: CATSDPGQLGGTDTQYF; CDR3 DNA: TGTGCCACCAGTGATCCCGGACAGCTTGGGGGCACAGATACGCAGTATTTT
V gene: TRBV27; clone size: NA; J gene: TRBJ1-5; CDR3 length: 15; D gene: NA; CDR3 protein: CASRRAGQINQPQHF; CDR3 DNA: TGTGCCAGCAGACGAGCTGGACAGATTAATCAGCCCCAGCATTTT
V gene: TRBV3-1/TRBV3-2; clone size: NA; J gene: TRBJ2-1; CDR3 length: 13; D gene: TRBD2; CDR3 protein: CASASGTYNEQFF; CDR3 DNA: TGTGCCAGCGCTAGCGGAACATACAATGAGCAGTTCTTC
V gene: TRBV5-8; clone size: NA; J gene: TRBJ2-5; CDR3 length: 15; D gene: TRBD1; CDR3 protein: CASSLTRDRGKTQYF; CDR3 DNA: TGTGCCAGCAGCTTGACGCGGGACAGGGGGAAGACCCAGTACTTC
V gene: TRBV23-1; clone size: once; J gene: TRBJ2-5; CDR3 length: 18; D gene: NA; CDR3 protein: CASSQYNFCRTFQETQYF; CDR3 DNA: TGCGCCAGCAGTCAATACAATTTCTGCCGGACATTCCAAGAGACCCAGTACTTC
V gene: TRBV9; clone size: NA; J gene: TRBJ2-7; CDR3 length: 16; D gene: TRBD2; CDR3 protein: CASSPTPTSGTTEQYF; CDR3 DNA: TGTGCCAGCAGCCCGACCCCGACTAGCGGGACGACAGAGCAGTACTTC
V gene: TRBV28; clone size: NA; J gene: TRBJ2-7; CDR3 length: 16; D gene: TRBD2; CDR3 protein: CASCPGGGLAGYEQYF; CDR3 DNA: TGTGCCAGCTGCCCAGGGGGGGGACTAGCGGGCTACGAGCAGTACTTC